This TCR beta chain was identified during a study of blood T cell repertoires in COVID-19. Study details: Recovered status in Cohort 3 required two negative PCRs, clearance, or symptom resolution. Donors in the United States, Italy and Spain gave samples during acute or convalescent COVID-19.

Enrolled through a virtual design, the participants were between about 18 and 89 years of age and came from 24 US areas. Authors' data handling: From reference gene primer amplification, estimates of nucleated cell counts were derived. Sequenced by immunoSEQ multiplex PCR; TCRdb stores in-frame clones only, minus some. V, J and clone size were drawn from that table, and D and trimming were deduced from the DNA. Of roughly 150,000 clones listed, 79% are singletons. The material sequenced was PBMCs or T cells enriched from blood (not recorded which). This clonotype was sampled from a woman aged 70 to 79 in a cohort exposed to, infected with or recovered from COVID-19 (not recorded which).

This chain's CDR3 is CASSTGYTEAFF. The DNA of the CDR3 is TGTGCCAGCAGTACAGGGTACACTGAAGCTTTCTTT. The V call is TRBV27, the J call TRBJ1-1; a possible D gene is TRBD1 (6 bases). The CDR3 runs 12 residues. Germline V gene lookup returns CDR1 MNHEY and CDR2 SMNVEV (reference sequence). The germline V and J ends were trimmed by 5 bases and 3 bases, with 7 bases remaining between them.